Listed below are T cell receptor beta chains from one sample, sequenced in a study of OX40 agonist ivuxolimab in advanced cancers. Produced via immunoSEQ multiplex PCR; TCRdb's table is partial and in-frame only. Of approximately 69,000 clones listed, about four fifths are singletons. The sample was CD4+ or CD8+ T cells sorted from blood, taken in a trial of the OX40 agonist ivuxolimab. These TCRs come from an adult with an advanced solid tumor such as melanoma, head and neck, liver or kidney cancer. CDR3s include the opening cysteine and the closing phenylalanine or tryptophan. D genes are given only for firm matches. Clone sizes are given selectively: once, few, many, or a class where the clone is expanded.

V gene	D gene	clone size	J gene	CDR3 DNA	CDR3 protein
TRBV4-1	TRBD1	-	TRBJ1-6	TGCGCCAGCAGCCAAGCTACCGGGACAGATAATTCACCCCTCCACTTT	CASSQATGTDNSPLHF
TRBV5-1	-	-	TRBJ2-3	TGCGCCAGCAGCGAAAAGGGGGGAGCAGATACGCAGTATTTT	CASSEKGGADTQYF
TRBV5-1	TRBD1	-	TRBJ1-6	TGCGCCAGCAGCTTCGGGACAGGGGCTTCACCCCTCCACTTT	CASSFGTGASPLHF
TRBV7-8	-	-	TRBJ1-1	TGTGCCAGCAGCTACTCAGACAGAACGGAAGCTTTCTTT	CASSYSDRTEAFF
TRBV5-1	TRBD1	-	TRBJ2-7	TGCGCCAGCAGCTTGGGGGACAGTGGAGAGCAGTACTTC	CASSLGDSGEQYF
TRBV18	-	-	TRBJ1-2	TGTGCCAGCTCACCATGGATGGAGGCCCTGGGCGATGGCTACACCTTC	CASSPWMEALGDGYTF
TRBV5-1	TRBD1	-	TRBJ2-2	TGCGCCAGTTTTACGGGACAGGGACGTACCGGGGAGCTGTTTTTT	CASFTGQGRTGELFF
TRBV6-1	TRBD1	-	TRBJ1-4	TGTGCCAGCAGTGAAGCGCAGGGGGCCACTAATGAAAAACTGTTTTTT	CASSEAQGATNEKLFF
TRBV18	TRBD1	-	TRBJ2-7	TGTGCCAGCTCACCACTCGGACAGGGCTACGAGCAGTACTTC	CASSPLGQGYEQYF
TRBV4-1	-	-	TRBJ2-5	TGCGCCAGCAGCCAAGTTCTCTCAGGTTCGGGTACGGACCAAGAGACCCAGTACTTC	CASSQVLSGSGTDQETQYF
TRBV25-1	-	-	TRBJ1-1	TGTGCCAGCAGAGGCATGGGGGTTGGCACTGAAGCTTTCTTT	CASRGMGVGTEAFF
TRBV7-7	-	-	TRBJ2-5	TGTGCCAGCAGCTTACTTGGGGGAACCCAAGAGACCCAGTACTTC	CASSLLGGTQETQYF
TRBV5-1	-	-	TRBJ1-2	TGCGCCAGCAGCGATTCCCAGGGATATGGCTACACCTTC	CASSDSQGYGYTF
TRBV7-9	-	-	TRBJ1-2	TGTGCCAGCAGCTCGCCCGGGGGTAAGCCGGATGCCCTCGGAGGCTACACCTTC	CASSSPGGKPDALGGYTF
TRBV2	-	-	TRBJ2-4	TGTGCCAGCAAAATTAGCAACATTCAGTACTTC	CASKISNIQYF
TRBV30	-	-	TRBJ2-4	TGTGCCTGGAGAACTCCCGCAGGGGGGCCTGAAAACATTCAGTACTTC	CAWRTPAGGPENIQYF
TRBV27	-	-	TRBJ1-2	TGTGCCAGCAGTTTCGTGGGGAGGCAATATGGCTACACCTTC	CASSFVGRQYGYTF
TRBV2	-	-	TRBJ2-5	TGTGCCACCCTCCGACAGCCCCAAGAGACCCAGTACTTC	CATLRQPQETQYF
TRBV5-4	-	-	TRBJ2-7	TGTGCCAGCAGCTTGTCTGGAGTAAGGGCCTTC	CASSLSGVRAF
TRBV4-2	TRBD2	-	TRBJ2-3	TGTGCCAGCAGCCTAGGGACTAGCGAAGATACGCAGTATTTT	CASSLGTSEDTQYF
TRBV2	-	-	TRBJ1-5	TGTGCCAGCACGCGCAGGGATAGCAATCAGCCCCAGCATTTT	CASTRRDSNQPQHF
TRBV5-6	-	-	TRBJ2-7	TGTGCCAGCAGCGCGGCGGGGCAATTGGGAACGCCCTACGAGCAGTACTTC	CASSAAGQLGTPYEQYF
TRBV5-1	TRBD1	few	TRBJ1-5	TGCGCCAGCAGCTGGGACAGGCCAGATGGGCCCCAGCATTTT	CASSWDRPDGPQHF
TRBV10-3	TRBD2	-	TRBJ2-1	TGTGCCATCAGTGAAACTAGCGGGAGGGATGAGCAGTTCTTC	CAISETSGRDEQFF
TRBV5-1	TRBD2	-	TRBJ2-7	TGCGCCAGCAGCTTGGAGGCGGGAGAGGGGTACGAGCAGTACTTC	CASSLEAGEGYEQYF
TRBV27	-	-	TRBJ2-7	TGTGCCAGCAGTTCTGGTAGCGGCTCCTACGAGCAGTACTTC	CASSSGSGSYEQYF
TRBV28	-	-	TRBJ1-4	TGTGCCAGCAGACAATTCGGGGCCGAAAAACTGTTTTTT	CASRQFGAEKLFF
TRBV15	TRBD1	-	TRBJ1-1	TGTGCCACCAGCAGAGATCACAGGGGGTTGGCTTTCTTT	CATSRDHRGLAFF
TRBV5-4	TRBD2	-	TRBJ2-1	TGTGCCAGCAGCTTGAGTAGCGGGAGGTGGGATGAGCAGTTCTTC	CASSLSSGRWDEQFF
TRBV30	-	-	TRBJ2-3	TGTGCCTGGAGCCCGGGCACCAATACGCAGTATTTT	CAWSPGTNTQYF
TRBV28	TRBD2	few	TRBJ2-7	TGTGCCAGCACAGGGACTAGAGACGAGCAGTACTTC	CASTGTRDEQYF
TRBV19	TRBD1	-	TRBJ1-2	TGTGCCAGTAGTATGACCCCGGGACAGGGCACTTATGGCTACACCTTC	CASSMTPGQGTYGYTF
TRBV4-1	-	-	TRBJ1-1	TGCGCCAGCAGCCAAGGTTCAGGCCCGAACACTGAAGCTTTCTTT	CASSQGSGPNTEAFF
TRBV27	-	-	TRBJ2-5	TGTGCCAGCAAGGGGGGGAGGGACCGAGAGACCCAGTACTTC	CASKGGRDRETQYF
TRBV19	TRBD1	-	TRBJ2-2	TGTGCCAGTAAAAGGGGAGACAGGGGGCTGGCCGGGGAGCTGTTTTTT	CASKRGDRGLAGELFF
TRBV5-1	-	-	TRBJ2-1	TGCGCCAGCAGCTTGGCCAATGAGCAGTTCTTC	CASSLANEQFF
TRBV5-1	-	once	TRBJ2-1	TGCGCCAGCAGCTTGGTCCCCCTAGACTCCTACAATGAGCAGTTCTTC	CASSLVPLDSYNEQFF
TRBV27	-	-	TRBJ2-1	TGTGCCAGCAGTTTGTTCGGGAGCTCCTACAATGAGCAGTTCTTC	CASSLFGSSYNEQFF
TRBV7-9	TRBD2	-	TRBJ2-1	TGTGCCAGCAGCTCTAGCGGGGAGATTAATGAGCAGTTCTTC	CASSSSGEINEQFF
TRBV6-5	TRBD1	-	TRBJ2-7	TGTGCCAGCATTTCGACAGGGGACAGCTCCTACGAGCAGTACTTC	CASISTGDSSYEQYF